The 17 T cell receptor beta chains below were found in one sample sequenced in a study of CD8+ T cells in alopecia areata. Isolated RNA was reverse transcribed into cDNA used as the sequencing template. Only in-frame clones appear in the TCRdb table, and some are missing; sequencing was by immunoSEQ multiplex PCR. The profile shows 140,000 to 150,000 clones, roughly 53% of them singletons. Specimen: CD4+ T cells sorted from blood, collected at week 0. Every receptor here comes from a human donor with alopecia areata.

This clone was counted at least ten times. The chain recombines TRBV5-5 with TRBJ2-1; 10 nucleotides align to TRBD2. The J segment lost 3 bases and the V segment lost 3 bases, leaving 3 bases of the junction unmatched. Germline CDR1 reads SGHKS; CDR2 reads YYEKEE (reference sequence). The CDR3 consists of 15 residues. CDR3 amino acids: CASSYTSGDYNEQFF. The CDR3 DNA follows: TGTGCCAGCAGCTATACTAGCGGGGACTACAATGAGCAGTTCTTC.

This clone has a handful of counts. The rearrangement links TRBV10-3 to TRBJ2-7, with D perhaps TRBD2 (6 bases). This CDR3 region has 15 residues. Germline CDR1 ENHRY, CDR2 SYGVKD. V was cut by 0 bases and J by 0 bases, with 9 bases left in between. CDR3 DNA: TGTGCCATCAGTGAGTCCAGGGAGGTCTCCTACGAGCAGTACTTC. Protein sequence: CAISESREVSYEQYF.

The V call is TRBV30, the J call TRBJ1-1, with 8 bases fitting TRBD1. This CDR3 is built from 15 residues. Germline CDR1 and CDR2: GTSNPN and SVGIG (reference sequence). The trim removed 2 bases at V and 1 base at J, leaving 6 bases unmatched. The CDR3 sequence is CAWSRTGWSNTEAFF. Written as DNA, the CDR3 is TGTGCCTGGAGTAGGACAGGGTGGTCGAACACTGAAGCTTTCTTT. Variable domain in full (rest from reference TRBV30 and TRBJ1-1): SQTIHQWPATLVQPVGSPLSLECTVEGTSNPNLYWYRQAAGRGLQLLFYSVGIGQISSEVPQNLSASRPQDRQFILSSKKLLLSDSGFYLCAWSRTGWSNTEAFFGQGTRLTVV.

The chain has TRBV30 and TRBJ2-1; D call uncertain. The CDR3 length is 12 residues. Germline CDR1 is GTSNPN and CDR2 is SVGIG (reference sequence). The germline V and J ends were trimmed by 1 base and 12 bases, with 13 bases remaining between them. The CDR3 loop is CAWSATPWGQFF. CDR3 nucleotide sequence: TGTGCCTGGAGTGCTACACCCTGGGGGCAGTTCTTC.

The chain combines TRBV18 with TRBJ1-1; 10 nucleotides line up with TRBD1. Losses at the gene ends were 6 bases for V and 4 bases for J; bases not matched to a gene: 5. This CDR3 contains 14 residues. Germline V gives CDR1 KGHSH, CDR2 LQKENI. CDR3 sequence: CASSPGTGVTEAFF. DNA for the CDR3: TGTGCCAGCTCTCCCGGGACAGGGGTCACTGAAGCTTTCTTT.

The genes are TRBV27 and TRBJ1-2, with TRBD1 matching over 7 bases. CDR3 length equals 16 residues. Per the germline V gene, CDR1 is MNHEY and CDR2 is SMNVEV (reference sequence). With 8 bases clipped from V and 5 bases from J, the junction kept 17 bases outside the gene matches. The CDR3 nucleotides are TGTGCCAGCGGACCTCCGGGACAGTTCTATCGTTATGGCTACACCTTC. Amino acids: CASGPPGQFYRYGYTF.

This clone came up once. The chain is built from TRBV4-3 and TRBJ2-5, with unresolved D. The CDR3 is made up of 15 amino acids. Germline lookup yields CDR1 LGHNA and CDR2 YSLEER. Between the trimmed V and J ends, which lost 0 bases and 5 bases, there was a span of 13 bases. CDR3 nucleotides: TGCGCCAGCAGCCAAGATTATCGGCTAGAGGAGACCCAGTACTTC. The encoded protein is CASSQDYRLEETQYF.

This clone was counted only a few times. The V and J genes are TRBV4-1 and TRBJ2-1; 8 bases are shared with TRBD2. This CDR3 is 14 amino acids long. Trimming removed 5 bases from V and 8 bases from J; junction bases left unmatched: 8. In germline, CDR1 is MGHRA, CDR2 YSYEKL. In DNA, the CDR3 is TGCGCCAGCAGCTTCGGGGGGGGCCGCGATGAGCAGTTCTTC. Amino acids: CASSFGGGRDEQFF.

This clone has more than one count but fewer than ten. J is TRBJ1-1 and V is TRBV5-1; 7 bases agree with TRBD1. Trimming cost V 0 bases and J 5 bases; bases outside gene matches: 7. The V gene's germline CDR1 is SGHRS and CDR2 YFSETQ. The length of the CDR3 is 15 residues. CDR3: CASSLEGRGRTEAFF. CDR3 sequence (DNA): TGCGCCAGCAGCTTGGAGGGCAGGGGGAGAACTGAAGCTTTCTTT.

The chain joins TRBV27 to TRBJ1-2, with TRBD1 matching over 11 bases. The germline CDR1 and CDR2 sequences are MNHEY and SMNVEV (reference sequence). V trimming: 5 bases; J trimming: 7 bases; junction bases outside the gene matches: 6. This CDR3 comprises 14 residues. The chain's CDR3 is CASSRRTGGGGYTF. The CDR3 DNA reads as TGTGCCAGCAGTCGTCGGACAGGGGGCGGTGGCTACACCTTC.

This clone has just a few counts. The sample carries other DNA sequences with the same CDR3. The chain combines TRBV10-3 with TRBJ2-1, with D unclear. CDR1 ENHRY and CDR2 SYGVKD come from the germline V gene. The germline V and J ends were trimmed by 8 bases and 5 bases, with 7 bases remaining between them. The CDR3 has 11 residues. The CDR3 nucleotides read TGTGCCATCGGCCCAGACAATGAGCAGTTCTTC. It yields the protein CAIGPDNEQFF.

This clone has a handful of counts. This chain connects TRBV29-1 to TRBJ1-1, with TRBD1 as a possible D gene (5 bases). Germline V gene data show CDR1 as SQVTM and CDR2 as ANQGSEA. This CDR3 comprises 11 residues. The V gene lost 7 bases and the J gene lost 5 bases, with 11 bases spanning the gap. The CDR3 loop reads CSAEGVTEAFF. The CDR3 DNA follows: TGCAGCGCCGAAGGGGTTACTGAAGCTTTCTTT.

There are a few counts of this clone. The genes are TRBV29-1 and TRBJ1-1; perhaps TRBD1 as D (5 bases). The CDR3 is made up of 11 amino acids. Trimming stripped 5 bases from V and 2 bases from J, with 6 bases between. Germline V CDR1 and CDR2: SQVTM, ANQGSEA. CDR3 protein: CSVWDNTEAFF. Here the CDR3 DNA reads TGCAGCGTTTGGGACAACACTGAAGCTTTCTTT.

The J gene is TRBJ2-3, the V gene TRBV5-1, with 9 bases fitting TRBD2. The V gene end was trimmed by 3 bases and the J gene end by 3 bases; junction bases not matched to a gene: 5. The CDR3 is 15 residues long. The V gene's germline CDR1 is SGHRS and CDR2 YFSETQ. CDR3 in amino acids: CASSSLAGVTDTQYF. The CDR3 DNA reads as TGCGCCAGCAGCTCTTTAGCGGGGGTAACAGATACGCAGTATTTT. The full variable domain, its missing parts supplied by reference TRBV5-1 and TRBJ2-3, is KAGVTQTPRYLIKTRGQQVTLSCSPISGHRSVSWYQQTPGQGLQFLFEYFSETQRNKGNFPGRFSGRQFSNSRSEMNVSTLELGDSALYLCASSSLAGVTDTQYFGPGTRLTVL.

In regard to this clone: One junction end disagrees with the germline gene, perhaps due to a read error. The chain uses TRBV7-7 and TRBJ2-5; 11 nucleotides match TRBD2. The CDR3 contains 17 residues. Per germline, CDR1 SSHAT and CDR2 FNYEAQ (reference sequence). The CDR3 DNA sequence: TGTGCTAGCAGCTTAGGGACTAGCGGCGGTCTCCGAGAGACCCAGTACTTC. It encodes CASSLGTSGGLRETQYF.

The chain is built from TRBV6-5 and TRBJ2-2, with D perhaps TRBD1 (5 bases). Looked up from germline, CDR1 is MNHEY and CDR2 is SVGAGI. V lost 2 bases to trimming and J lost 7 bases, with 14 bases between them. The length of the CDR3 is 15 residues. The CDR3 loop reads CASSYALYQGGELFF. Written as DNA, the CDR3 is TGTGCCAGCAGTTACGCCTTATATCAGGGCGGGGAGCTGTTTTTT.

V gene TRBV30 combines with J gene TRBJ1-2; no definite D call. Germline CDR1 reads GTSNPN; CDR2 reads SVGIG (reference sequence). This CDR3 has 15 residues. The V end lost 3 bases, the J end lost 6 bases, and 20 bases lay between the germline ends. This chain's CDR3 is CAWSQKGAGYNGYTF. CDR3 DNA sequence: TGTGCCTGGAGCCAAAAAGGCGCAGGATATAATGGCTACACCTTC.